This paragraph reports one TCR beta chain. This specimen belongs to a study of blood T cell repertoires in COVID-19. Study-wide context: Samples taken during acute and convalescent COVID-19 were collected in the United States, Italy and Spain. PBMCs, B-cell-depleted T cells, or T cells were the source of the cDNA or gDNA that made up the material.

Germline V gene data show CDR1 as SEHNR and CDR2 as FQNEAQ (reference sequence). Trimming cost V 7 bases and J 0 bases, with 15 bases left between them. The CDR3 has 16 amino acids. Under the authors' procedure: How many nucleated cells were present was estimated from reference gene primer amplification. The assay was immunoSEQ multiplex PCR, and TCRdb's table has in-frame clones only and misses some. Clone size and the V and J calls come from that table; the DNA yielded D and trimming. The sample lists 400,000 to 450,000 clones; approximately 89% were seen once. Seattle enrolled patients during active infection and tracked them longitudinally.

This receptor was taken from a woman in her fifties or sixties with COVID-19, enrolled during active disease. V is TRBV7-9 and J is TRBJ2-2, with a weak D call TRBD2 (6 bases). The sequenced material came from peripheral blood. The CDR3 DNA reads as TGTGCCAGCACCCCACGGGGGACCACGAACACCGGGGAGCTGTTTTTT. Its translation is CASTPRGTTNTGELFF.